This T cell receptor (beta chain) was identified in a study of hypomethylating agent response in myelodysplastic syndrome (dated by TCRdb to the early 2020s). Context from the whole study: The hypomethylating agent given was azacitidine in 8 of 11 patients and decitabine in 3 of 11 patients. The cohort was composed of several male and a couple of female myelodysplastic syndrome patients. TET2 was the most frequent mutation, present in about 45% of the 11 patients. About five patients did not respond, whereas six or seven responded with either complete response or hematologic improvement. Complete response or hematologic improvement counted as response, and patients meeting neither criterion were classed as non-responders. Patients had a mean age of approximately 67 +/- 5.9 years, and a diploid cytogenetic profile was the most common.

Taken from cysteine to phenylalanine, the CDR3 has 16 residues. Left in the record is the CDR3 DNA by itself, 48 bases read in frame from the first base. Based on the germline V gene, the CDR1 and CDR2 sequences are MDHEN and SYDVKM. V is cut by 6 bases and J by 2 bases, and the space between the germline ends is 20 bases. Comment on this clone: Its specific antigen is unknown. No base quality information exists; no much larger clone differs at one position.

Library generation was performed with the immunoSEQ multiplex PCR assay. Each sample was run at survey resolution as two replicates of about 200 ng apiece, for a total of around 400 ng of DNA. Rearranged TCRB sequences in genomic DNA were detected with the hsTCRB kit, which uses multiplex PCR primers directed at V and J genes. To amplify the CDR3 region, the first PCR ran for 25 to 40 cycles with the QIAGEN Multiplex PCR Kit. An approximately 8-cycle second PCR added sample barcodes and Illumina adapters to each replicate. Pooled libraries were quantified using a QuantStudio 6 and the KAPA library quantification kit. About 15 pM of pooled libraries were sequenced on an Illumina MiSeq with 156-cycle single-end reads and a 15-cycle index read. Per the authors' processing: Of around 170,000 unique clonotypes, 1.5% to 2% were flagged by VDJdb annotation as previously reported viral-epitope-specific clonotypes. The immunoSEQ Data Assistant and immunoSEQ Analyzer turned the raw reads into TCRB repertoires that were normalized and annotated. Clonotypes were analyzed with BioAnalyzer and version 0.6.5 of the immunarch R package. Every repertoire was downsampled to the clone count of the smallest repertoire before richness was estimated. Fisher's exact tests classified clonotypes as expanded, contracted or novel, with novel meaning zero frequency before treatment. Significantly changed CDR3 beta sequences were clustered with GLIPH2 at simulation_depth=1000 and kmer_min_depth=3, and CDR3s shorter than five residues were left out. The immuneACCESS repertoire file appears here via TCRdb, limited to in-frame rearrangements. These files lack a portion of the clones; in checked studies, under half of the deficit traces to unresolved V genes, and the cause of the others is not known. V and J calls and clone size are those listed in that table; D and trimming were worked out from the DNA. This sample holds approximately 3,200 clones; about 88% were observed only once. The ten largest clones represent 19% of the sample.

T-cell subsets were not sorted, and bulk bone marrow was analyzed instead. Immunosequencing of the TCR beta CDR3 regions was performed on bone marrow from 11 myelodysplastic syndrome patients before and after hypomethylating agent therapy. For longitudinal repertoire tracking, a baseline bone marrow plus two to three bone marrows at different post-treatment timepoints were contributed by each patient. Genomic DNA was extracted from whole bone marrow, and quality was checked by TapeStation, NanoDrop OneC and PicoGreen assays. Here is what the overall study found, with its caveats: A possible recognition of novel MDS antigens by the shared GLIPH2 clusters was not confirmed and needs experimental validation. Richness, rarefaction diversity and clonality did not change significantly after hypomethylating agent treatment, across all patients or within response groups. Only 11 patients were analyzed, making the cohort small. The healthy control donors were not matched in age to the MDS patients, and this mismatch could have affected the comparison between MDS and healthy donors. Novel clonotypes appeared more often in responders, whereas non-responders had more contracted clonotypes after treatment.

The sequence was collected from a human donor with myelodysplastic syndrome. This specimen was bone marrow, taken before or after starting hypomethylating agent treatment for myelodysplastic syndrome (not recorded which). The chain couples TRBV28 to TRBJ2-7; possibly the D gene is TRBD1, per 6 matching bases. The nucleotide sequence reads as follows: TGTGCCAGCAGAAAACTCTGGGGGCTTAAGACCTACGAGCAGTACTTC. Translated, this is CASRKLWGLKTYEQYF.